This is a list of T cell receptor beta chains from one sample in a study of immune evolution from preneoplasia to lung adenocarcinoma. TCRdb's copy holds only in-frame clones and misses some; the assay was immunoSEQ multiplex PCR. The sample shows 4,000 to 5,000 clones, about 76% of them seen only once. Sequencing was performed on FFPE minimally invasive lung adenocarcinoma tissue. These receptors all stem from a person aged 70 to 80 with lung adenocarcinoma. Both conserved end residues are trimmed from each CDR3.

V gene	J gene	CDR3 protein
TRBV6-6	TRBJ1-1	ASSYNWGNTEAF
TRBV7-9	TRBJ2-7	ASSLWEGEQY
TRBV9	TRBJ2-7	ASSVTGASGDEQY
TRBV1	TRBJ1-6	TSSQDSGTITWDSPLH
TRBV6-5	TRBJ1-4	ASRPAREFNEKLF
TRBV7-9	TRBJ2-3	ASSFLGAHPSTDTQY
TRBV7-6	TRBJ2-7	ASSLEEGSYEQY
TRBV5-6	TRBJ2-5	ASSLDSVGQYQETQY
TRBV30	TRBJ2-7	AWSVLGQGASYEQY
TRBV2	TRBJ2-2	ASSQLAGGHTGELF
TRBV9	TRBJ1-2	ASSAGTFHYGYT
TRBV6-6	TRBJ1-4	ASSFDRHRKIEKLF
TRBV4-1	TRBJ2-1	ASSQVIIKGTGYEQF
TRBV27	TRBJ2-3	ASSLRPASGKGTDTQY
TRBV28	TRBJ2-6	ASSSGGGYSGANVLT
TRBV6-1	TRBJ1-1	ASSEVGDGTEAF
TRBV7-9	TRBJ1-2	ASSLVRVENYGYT
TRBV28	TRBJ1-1	ASSLSSRTGRGRTEAF
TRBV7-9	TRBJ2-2	ASSPPGLAGIRAGELF
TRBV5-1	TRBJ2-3	ASSPMDTRNTDTQY
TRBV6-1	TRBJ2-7	ASLLAGVREQY
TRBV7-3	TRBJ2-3	ASRRGASTDTQY
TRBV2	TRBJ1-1	ASRDRVETEAF
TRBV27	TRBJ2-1	ASSLLTGWNNEQF
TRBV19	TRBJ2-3	ASSTDRTDTQY
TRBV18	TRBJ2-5	ASSPRGQETQY